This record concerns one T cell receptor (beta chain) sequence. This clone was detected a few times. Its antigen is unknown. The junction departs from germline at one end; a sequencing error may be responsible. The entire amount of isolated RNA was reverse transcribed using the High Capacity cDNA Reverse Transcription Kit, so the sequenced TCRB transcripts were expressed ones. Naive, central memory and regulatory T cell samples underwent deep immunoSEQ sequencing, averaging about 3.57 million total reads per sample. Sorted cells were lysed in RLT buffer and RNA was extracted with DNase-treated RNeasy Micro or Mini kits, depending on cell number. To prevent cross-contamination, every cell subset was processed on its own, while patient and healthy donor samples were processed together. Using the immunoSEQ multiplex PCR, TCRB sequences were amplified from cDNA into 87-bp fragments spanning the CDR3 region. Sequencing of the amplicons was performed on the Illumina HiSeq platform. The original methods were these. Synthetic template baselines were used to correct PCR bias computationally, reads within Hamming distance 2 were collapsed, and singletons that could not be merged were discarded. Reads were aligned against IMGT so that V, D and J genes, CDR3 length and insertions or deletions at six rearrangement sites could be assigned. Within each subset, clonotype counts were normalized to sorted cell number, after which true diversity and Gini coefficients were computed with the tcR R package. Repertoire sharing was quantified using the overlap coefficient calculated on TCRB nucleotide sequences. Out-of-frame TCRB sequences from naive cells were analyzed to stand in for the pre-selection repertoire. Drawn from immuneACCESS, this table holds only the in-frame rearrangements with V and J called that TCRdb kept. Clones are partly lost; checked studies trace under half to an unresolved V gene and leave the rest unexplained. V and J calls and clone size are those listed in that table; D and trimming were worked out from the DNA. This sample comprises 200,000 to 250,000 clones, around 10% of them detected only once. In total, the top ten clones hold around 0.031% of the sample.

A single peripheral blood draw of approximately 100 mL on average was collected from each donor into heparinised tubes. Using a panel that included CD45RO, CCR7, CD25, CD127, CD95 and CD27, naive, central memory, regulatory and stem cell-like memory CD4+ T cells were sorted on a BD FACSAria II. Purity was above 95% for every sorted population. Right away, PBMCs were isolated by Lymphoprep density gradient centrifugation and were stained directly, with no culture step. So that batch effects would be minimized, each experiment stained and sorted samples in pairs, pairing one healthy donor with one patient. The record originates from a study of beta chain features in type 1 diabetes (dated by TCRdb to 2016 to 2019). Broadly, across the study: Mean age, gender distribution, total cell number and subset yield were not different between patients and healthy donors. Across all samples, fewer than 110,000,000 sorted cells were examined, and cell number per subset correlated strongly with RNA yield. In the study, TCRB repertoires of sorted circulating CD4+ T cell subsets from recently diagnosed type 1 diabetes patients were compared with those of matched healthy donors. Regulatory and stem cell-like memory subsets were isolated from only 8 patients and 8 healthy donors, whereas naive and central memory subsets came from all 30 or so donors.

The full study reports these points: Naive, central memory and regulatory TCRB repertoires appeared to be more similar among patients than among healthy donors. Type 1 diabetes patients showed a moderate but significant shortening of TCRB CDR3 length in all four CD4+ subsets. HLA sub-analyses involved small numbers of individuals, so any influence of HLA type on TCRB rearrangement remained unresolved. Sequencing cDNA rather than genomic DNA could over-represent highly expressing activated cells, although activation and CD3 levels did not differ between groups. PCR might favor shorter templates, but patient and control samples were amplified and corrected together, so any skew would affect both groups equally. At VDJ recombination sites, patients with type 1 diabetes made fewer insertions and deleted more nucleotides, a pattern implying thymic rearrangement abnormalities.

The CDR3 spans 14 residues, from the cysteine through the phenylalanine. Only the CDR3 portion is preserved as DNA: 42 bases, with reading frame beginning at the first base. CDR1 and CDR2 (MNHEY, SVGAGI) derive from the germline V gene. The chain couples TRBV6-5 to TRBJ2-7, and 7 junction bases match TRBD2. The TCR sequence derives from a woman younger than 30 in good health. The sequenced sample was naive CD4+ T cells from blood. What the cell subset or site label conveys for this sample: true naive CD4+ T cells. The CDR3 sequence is CAISAQSGDYEQYF. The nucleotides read TGTGCCATCAGTGCTCAAAGCGGGGACTACGAGCAGTACTTC.